This TCR beta chain was captured in a study of T cells in women clearing cervical HPV infection (dated by TCRdb to the late 2010s). Regarding the research as a whole: The cases were some 27 women with histologically confirmed HPV16-related CIN3 or worse, and 2 of these cases were invasive cancers. In the parent cohort, 10,049 women aged 18 or older were enrolled in Guanacaste, Costa Rica, during about 1992 to 1995 and were followed for seven years. Case blood was taken at the visit when the lesion was first identified, whereas control blood was taken when infection was no longer detected. Five blinded duplicates per group were added as quality controls, giving roughly 60 samples: 50 or so participants and some ten replicates. The exploratory proof-of-principle case-control study was nested within the Guanacaste HPV Natural History Study in Costa Rica and compared TCR repertoires across cervical HPV16 outcomes. A median age of about 30 years was observed in cases versus roughly 40 in controls, and no significant differences in baseline characteristics were found. Among cases, blood sampling came a median of roughly 150 days after lesion detection, with an interquartile range of about 80 to 230 days. Cases and controls were matched on year of sample collection and on age within five years. Because only a few women had HLA typing data, the possibility that HLA type acted as a confounder could not be ruled out. The roughly 25 controls were women who cleared a single incident HPV16 infection within 12 months without developing precancer or cancer.

Every participant had a single incident cervical HPV16 infection, and women with prevalent HPV16 infections were excluded. Cervical HPV DNA was detected by MY09/MY11 PCR and genotyped by dot-blot hybridization. Fifteen mL of heparinized blood were centrifuged, and the buffy coat was split into aliquots, frozen at -30 degrees C, and then kept at -80 degrees C. QIAGEN kits were used to extract genomic DNA from buffy coat specimens. On the study overall, not on this receptor specifically: T-cell numbers per sample were unknown, so richness differences could reflect varying T-cell content rather than repertoire biology. Cases were distinguished from controls with an estimated AUC of about 0.8 by random forest classifiers combining richness and V gene abundances. Cases had lower TRBV6-7 relative abundance than controls (0.11% versus 0.16%; Bonferroni P = 0.0008). CIN3+ cases had significantly higher TCR repertoire richness than controls across sequencing depths, but evenness did not differ between the groups. Because of the cross-sectional design, the study could not determine whether the associations came before infection or resulted from infection, and neither effector/memory subsets nor HPV-specific T cells were isolated.

Using the immunoSEQ assay, multiplex PCR amplified TCR beta CDR3 regions from an average of approximately 1.1 ug of genomic DNA per sample. To correct primer bias, the assay used a complete synthetic TCR repertoire to set an amplification baseline. The amplicons were sequenced on the Illumina platform. Concerning the study's data processing: Sequence errors were corrected by clustering with frequency ratios and a modified nearest-neighbor algorithm, and the sequences were then analyzed in the immunoSEQ Analyzer using IMGT gene definitions. TCR richness and evenness were averaged over 20 rarefaction repeats at each rarefaction depth, excluding samples with fewer sequences than the depth. Wilcoxon rank sum tests with FDR correction were used to compare V, D and J gene relative abundances between the groups. In the blinded duplicates, the intraclass correlation was about 95% for TCR richness and averaged about 76% across 60 to 70 gene segments. TCRdb carries this immuneACCESS record with in-frame sequences only. Its versions omit some clonotypes, under half of them owing to an unresolved V gene in the studies checked, with the rest unexplained. Clone size and the V and J calls come from that table; the DNA yielded D and trimming. This sample's clone table shows about 26,000 clones. 11% of the sample rests with the top ten.

CDR1 LNHDA and CDR2 SQIVND were looked up in the germline V gene (reference sequence). For this chain, trimming is 4 bases at the V end and 5 bases at the J end, and the number of junction bases without a gene match is 5. The CDR3 runs 15 residues from the cysteine to the phenylalanine. Part of the CDR3 DNA is given, 36 bases translated from base 1. Turning to this clone: What this receptor recognizes is not known. The read comes to an end 3 residues before the CDR3 does, leaving the germline J gene to fill in the end.

This receptor was identified in a woman between 18 and 70 years old with a cervical HPV16 infection that either progressed to CIN3+ or cleared (not recorded which). The chain links TRBV19 with TRBJ1-4; 9 central nucleotides agree with TRBD1. Sequenced input: blood buffy coat. Partial CDR3 DNA: TGTGCCAGTAGTAAAATCGGGACAGGGAATGAAAAA. The translation is CASSKIGTGNEK. The whole CDR3 region reads CASSKIGTGNEKLFF.